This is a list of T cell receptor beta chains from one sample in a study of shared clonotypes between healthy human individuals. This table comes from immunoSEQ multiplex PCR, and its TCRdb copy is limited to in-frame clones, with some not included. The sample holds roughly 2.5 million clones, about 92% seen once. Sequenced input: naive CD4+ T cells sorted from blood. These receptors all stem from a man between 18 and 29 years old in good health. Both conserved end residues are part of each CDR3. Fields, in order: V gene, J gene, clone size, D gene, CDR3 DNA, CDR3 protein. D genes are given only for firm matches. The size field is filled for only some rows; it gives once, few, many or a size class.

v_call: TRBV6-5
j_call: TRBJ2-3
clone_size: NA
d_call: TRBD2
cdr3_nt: TGTGCCAGCAGAAGGACTAGCGGGAGCTCAGATACGCAGTATTTT
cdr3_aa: CASRRTSGSSDTQYF

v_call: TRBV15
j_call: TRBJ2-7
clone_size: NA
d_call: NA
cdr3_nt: TGTGCCACCAGCAGAGATAGAGGGCCCTACGAGCAGTACTTC
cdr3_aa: CATSRDRGPYEQYF

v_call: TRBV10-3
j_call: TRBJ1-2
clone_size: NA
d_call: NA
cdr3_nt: TGTGCCATCGAGGATTCAAACTATGGCTACACCTTC
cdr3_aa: CAIEDSNYGYTF

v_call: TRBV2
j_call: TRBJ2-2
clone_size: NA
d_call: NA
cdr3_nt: TGTGCCAGCAGTTTTCAGGACACCGGGGAGCTGTTTTTT
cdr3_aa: CASSFQDTGELFF

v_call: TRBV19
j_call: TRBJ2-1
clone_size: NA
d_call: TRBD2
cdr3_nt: TGTGCCAGTAGGGATCTAGCGGGACAAAATGAGCAGTTCTTC
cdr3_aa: CASRDLAGQNEQFF

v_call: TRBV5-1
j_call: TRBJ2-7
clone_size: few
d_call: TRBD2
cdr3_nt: TGCGCCAGCAGCTTAGGCGGGAGCTCCTACGAGCAGTACTTC
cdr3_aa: CASSLGGSSYEQYF

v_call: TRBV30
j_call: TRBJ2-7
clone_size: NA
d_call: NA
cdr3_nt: TGTGCCTGGAGTCGGGGGAACCCCTACGAGCAGTACTTC
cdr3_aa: CAWSRGNPYEQYF

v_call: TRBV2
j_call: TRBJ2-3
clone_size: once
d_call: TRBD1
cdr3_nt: TGTGCCAGCCGCAGTACCTTGGGACAGAAGGGTGGAGATACGCAGTATTTT
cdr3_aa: CASRSTLGQKGGDTQYF

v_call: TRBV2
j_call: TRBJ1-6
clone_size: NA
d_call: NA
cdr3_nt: TGTGCCAGCAGTGAAGGGGTCAAGGGGGTCAGCTATAATTCACCCCTCCACTTT
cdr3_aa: CASSEGVKGVSYNSPLHF

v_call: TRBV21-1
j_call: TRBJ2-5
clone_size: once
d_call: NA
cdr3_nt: TGTGCCGACATCCGTACGGGAGAAGGACAAGAGACCCAGTACTTC
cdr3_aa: CADIRTGEGQETQYF

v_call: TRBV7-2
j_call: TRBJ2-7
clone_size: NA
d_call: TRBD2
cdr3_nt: TGTGCCAGCAGGGTAGCGGGGAACTACGAGCAGTACTTC
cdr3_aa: CASRVAGNYEQYF

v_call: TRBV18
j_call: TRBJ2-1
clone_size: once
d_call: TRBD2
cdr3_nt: TGTGCCAGCTCACCAGTGGGGCGGGAGTTCAGTGAGCAGTTCTTC
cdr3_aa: CASSPVGREFSEQFF

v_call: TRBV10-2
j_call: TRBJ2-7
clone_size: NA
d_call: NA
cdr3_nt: TGCGCCAGCGGCCGGGACACCCTAAATTGGGAGCAGTACTTC
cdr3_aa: CASGRDTLNWEQYF

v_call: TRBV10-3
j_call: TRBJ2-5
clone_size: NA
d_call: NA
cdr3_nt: TGTGCCATCAGTGAGCCCCTAGGTGCAGAGACCCAGTACTTC
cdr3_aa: CAISEPLGAETQYF

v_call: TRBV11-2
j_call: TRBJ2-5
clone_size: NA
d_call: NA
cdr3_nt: TGTGCCAGCAGCTTACGCCTAGCGGAGACCCAGTACTTC
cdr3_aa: CASSLRLAETQYF

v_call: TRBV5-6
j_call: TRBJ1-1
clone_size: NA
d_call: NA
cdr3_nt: TGTGCCAGCAGCTTGGTTAGGTACACTGAAGCTTTCTTT
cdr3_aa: CASSLVRYTEAFF

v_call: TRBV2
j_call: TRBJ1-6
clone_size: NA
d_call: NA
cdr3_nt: TGTGCCAGCAGTGAAGCCAAGGGGGGGCGAGTTTATTCACCCCTCCACTTT
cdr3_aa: CASSEAKGGRVYSPLHF

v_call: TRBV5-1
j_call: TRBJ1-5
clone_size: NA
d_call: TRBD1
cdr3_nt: TGCGCCAGCAGTTTGACAGGGGAAAATCAGCCCCAGCATTTT
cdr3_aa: CASSLTGENQPQHF

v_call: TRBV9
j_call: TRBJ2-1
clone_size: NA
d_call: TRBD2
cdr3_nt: TGTGCCAGCAGCGGACGACTAGCGGGCGGAAATGAGCAGTTCTTC
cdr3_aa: CASSGRLAGGNEQFF

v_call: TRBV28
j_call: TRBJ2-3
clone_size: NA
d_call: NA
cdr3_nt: TGTGCCACCACAGGAAGCACAGATACGCAGTATTTT
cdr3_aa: CATTGSTDTQYF

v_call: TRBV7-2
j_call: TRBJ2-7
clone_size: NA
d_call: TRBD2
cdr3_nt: TGTGCCAGCAGACTAGCGGGGACCTACGAGCAGTACTTC
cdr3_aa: CASRLAGTYEQYF

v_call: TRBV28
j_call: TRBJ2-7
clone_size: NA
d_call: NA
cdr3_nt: TGTGCCAGCAGCCTCGACAGGCGGGACGAGCAGTACTTC
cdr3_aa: CASSLDRRDEQYF

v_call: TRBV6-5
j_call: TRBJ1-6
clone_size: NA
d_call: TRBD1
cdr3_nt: TGTGCCAGCAGCAAGACGCGGACAGGGGCTTCACCCCTCCACTTT
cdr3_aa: CASSKTRTGASPLHF

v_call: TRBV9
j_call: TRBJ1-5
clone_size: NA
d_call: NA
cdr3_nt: TGTGCCAGCAGCGCAACAGGGACTAATCAGCCCCAGCATTTT
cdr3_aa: CASSATGTNQPQHF

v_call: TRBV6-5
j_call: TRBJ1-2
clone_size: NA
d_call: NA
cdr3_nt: TGTGCCAGCGGGCGCAGGGGCGACTATGGCTACACCTTC
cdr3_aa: CASGRRGDYGYTF

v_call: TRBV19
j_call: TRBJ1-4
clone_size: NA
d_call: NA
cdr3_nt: TGTGCCAGCCGGGACGGGCCCAATGAAAAACTGTTTTTT
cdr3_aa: CASRDGPNEKLFF

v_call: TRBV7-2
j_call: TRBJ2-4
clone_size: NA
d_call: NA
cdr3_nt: TGTGCCAGCAGCTTAGAGTCGCTAGGCGCGGGACTAGCCAAAAACATTCAGTACTTC
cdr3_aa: CASSLESLGAGLAKNIQYF

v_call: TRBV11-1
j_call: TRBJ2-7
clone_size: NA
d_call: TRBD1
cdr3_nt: TGTGCCAGCAGCTTAGGCGGACAGGGAAGAGGTACCTACGAGCAGTACTTC
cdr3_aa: CASSLGGQGRGTYEQYF

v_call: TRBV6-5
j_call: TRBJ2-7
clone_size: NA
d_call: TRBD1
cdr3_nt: TGTGCCAGCAGTCCCAACAGGGGCCCCTACGAGCAGTACTTC
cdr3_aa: CASSPNRGPYEQYF

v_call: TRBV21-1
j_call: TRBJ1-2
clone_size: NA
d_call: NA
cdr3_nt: TGTGCCAGCAGCAACAGTAAACAGGGTACCTATGGCTACACCTTC
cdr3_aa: CASSNSKQGTYGYTF

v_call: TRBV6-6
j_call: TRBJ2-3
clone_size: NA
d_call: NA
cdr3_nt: TGTGCCAGCAGTTACAGGACGGGGGGCACAGATACGCAGTATTTT
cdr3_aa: CASSYRTGGTDTQYF

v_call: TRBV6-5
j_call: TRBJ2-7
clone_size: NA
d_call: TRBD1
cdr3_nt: TGTGCCAGCAGCCCTCGGACAGGGGGCTTCTACGAGCAGTACTTC
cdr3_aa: CASSPRTGGFYEQYF

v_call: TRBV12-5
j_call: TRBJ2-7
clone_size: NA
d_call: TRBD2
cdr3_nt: TGTGCTAGTGGTCAAATAGCGGGAGGGCCCCTCGAGCAGTACTTC
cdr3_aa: CASGQIAGGPLEQYF

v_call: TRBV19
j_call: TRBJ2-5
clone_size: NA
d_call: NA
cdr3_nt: TGTGCCAGTAGTATCGGGAGTGGGGGGACCCAGTACTTC
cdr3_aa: CASSIGSGGTQYF

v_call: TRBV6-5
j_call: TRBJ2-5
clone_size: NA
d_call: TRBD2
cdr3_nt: TGTGCCAGCCGATTAGCGGGGCAAGAGACCCAGTACTTC
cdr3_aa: CASRLAGQETQYF

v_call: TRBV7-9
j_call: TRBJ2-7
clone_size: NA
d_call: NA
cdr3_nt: TGTGCCAGCAGCCTACCCGTAAGTGCCTCTACGGTGTACTTC
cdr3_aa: CASSLPVSASTVYF